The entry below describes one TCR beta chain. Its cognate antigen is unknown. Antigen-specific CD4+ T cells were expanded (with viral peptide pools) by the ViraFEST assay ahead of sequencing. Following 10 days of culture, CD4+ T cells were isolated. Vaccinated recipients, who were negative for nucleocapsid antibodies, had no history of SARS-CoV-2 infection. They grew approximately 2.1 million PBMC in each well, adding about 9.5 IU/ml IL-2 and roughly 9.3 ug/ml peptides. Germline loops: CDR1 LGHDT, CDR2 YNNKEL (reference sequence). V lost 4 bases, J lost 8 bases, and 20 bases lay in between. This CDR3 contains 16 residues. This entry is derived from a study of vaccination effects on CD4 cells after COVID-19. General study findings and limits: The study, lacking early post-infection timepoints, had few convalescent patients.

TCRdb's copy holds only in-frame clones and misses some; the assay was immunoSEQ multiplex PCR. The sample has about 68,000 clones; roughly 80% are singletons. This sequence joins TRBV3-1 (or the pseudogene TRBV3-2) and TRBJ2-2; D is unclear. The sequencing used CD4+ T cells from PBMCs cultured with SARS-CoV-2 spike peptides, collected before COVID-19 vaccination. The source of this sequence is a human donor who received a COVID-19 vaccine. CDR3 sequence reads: CASSPRTGSHRGELFF. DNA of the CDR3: TGTGCCAGCAGCCCCCGGACGGGCTCCCATCGGGGGGAGCTGTTTTTT.